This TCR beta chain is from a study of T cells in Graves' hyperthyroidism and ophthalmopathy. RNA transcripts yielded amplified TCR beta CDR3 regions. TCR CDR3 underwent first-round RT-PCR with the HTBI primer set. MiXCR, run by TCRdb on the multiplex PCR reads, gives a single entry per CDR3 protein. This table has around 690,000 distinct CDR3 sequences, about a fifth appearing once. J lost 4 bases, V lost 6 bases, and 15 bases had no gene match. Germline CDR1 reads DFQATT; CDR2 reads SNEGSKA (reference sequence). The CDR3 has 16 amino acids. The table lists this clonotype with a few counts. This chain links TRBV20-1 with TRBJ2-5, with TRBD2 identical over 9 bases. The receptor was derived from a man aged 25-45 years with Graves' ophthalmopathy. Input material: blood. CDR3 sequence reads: CSAKINSGSSSETQYF. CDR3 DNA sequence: TGCAGTGCCAAGATAAATAGCGGGAGTAGTTCAGAGACCCAGTACTTC.